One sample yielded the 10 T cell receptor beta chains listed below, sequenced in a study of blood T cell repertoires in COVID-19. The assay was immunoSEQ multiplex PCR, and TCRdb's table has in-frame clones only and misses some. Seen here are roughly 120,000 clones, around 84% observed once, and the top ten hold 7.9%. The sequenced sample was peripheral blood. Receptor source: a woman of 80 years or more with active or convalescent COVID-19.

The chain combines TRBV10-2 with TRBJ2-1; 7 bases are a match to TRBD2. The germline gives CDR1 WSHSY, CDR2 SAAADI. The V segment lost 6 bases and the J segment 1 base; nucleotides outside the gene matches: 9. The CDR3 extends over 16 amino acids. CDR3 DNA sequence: TGCGCCAGCAGGGGAAGCGGGGTGACATCCTACAATGAGCAGTTCTTC. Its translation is CASRGSGVTSYNEQFF.

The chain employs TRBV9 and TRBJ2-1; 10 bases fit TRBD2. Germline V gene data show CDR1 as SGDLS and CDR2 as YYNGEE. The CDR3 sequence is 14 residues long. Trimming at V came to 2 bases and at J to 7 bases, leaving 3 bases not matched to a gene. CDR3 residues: CASSVLAGVNEQFF. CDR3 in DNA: TGTGCCAGCAGCGTCCTAGCGGGAGTAAATGAGCAGTTCTTC.

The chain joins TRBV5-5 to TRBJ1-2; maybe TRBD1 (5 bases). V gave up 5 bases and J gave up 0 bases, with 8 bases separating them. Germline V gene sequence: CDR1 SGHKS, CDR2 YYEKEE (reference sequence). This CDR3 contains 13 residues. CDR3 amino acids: CASRVTANYGYTF. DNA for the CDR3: TGTGCCAGCAGAGTGACAGCTAACTATGGCTACACCTTC.

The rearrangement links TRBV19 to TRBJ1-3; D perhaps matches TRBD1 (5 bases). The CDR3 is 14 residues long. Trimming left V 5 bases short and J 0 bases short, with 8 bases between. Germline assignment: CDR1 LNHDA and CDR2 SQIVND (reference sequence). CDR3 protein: CASSVDSSGNTIYF. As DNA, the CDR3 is TGTGCCAGTAGTGTTGACAGCTCTGGAAACACCATATATTTT.

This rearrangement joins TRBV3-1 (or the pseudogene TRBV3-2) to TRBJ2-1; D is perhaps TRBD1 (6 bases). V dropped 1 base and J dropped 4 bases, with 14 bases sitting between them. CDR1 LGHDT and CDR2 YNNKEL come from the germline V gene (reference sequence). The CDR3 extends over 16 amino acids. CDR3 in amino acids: CASSQVPGTSYNEQFF. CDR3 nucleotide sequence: TGTGCCAGCAGCCAAGTTCCCGGGACAAGTTACAATGAGCAGTTCTTC.

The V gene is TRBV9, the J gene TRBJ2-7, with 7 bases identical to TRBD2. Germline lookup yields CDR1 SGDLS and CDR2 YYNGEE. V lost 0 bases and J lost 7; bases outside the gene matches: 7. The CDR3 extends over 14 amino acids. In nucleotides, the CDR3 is TGTGCCAGCAGCGTAGAGGCGGGAGTAAGTGAGCAGTACTTC. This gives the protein CASSVEAGVSEQYF.

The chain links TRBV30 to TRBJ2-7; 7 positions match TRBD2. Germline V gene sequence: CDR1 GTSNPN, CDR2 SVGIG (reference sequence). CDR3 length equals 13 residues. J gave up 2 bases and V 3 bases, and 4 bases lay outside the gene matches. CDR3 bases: TGTGCCTGGAGCTGGGGGGGGACCTACGAGCAGTACTTC. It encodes CAWSWGGTYEQYF.

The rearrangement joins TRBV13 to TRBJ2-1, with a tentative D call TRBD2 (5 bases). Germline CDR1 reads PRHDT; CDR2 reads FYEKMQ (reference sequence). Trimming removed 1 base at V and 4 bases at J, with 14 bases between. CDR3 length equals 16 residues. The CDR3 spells CASSLAVRVVYNEQFF. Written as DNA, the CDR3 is TGTGCCAGCAGCTTAGCTGTGCGGGTGGTATACAATGAGCAGTTCTTC.

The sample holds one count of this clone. The DNA of the CDR3 is TGTGCCAGCAGTGCTACCCCCGGGACAGCACTGCTGGACGAGCAGTACTTC. It is translated as CASSATPGTALLDEQYF. This rearrangement joins TRBV9 to TRBJ2-7; 7 nucleotides agree with TRBD1. The CDR3 is made up of 17 amino acids. The germline V gene has CDR1 SGDLS and CDR2 YYNGEE. Germline trimming cut 5 bases from V and 5 bases from J; bases unmatched to any gene: 19.

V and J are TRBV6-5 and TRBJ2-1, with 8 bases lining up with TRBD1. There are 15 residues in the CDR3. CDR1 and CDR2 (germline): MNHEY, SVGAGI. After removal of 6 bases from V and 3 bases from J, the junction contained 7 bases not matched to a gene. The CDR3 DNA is TGTGCCAGCAGAAAGGATGGGACAGGCTACAATGAGCAGTTCTTC. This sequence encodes CASRKDGTGYNEQFF.